Included here is one T cell receptor (beta chain) sequence, with context. This entry belongs to a study of blood T cell repertoires in COVID-19. The wider study: Researchers got acute and convalescent COVID-19 samples from the United States, Italy and Spain.

In the original workflow: Reference gene primer amplification yielded estimated nucleated cell counts. Data came from immunoSEQ multiplex PCR; TCRdb stores just in-frame clones and leaves some out. For V, J and clone size, that table is used; D and trimming come from the DNA. The table includes 100,000 to 120,000 clones, 65% to 80% detected once. Germline-derived CDR1 and CDR2 are MNHEY and SVGEGT. The CDR3 runs 14 residues. V shed 5 bases and J 6 bases; nucleotides not matched to a gene: 7. This chain links TRBV6-2 or TRBV6-3 with TRBJ2-7; 10 bases align to TRBD1. This TCR derives from a woman in her sixties or seventies with acute or convalescent COVID-19. What was sequenced was peripheral blood. The DNA for the CDR3 is TGTGCCAGCAGTAAAGGGGACAGGGGTCGCGAGCAGTACTTC. Protein product: CASSKGDRGREQYF.